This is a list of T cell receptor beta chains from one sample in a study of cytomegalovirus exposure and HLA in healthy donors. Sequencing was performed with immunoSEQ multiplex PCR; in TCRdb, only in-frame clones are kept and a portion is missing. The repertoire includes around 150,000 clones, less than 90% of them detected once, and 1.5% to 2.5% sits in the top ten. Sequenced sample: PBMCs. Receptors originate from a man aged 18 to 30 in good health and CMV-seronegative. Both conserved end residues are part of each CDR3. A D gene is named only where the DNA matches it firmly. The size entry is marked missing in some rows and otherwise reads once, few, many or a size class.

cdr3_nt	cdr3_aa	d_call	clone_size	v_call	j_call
TGTGCCAGCTCAGGGACTAACCAAGAGACCCAGTACTTC	CASSGTNQETQYF	TRBD2	.	TRBV18	TRBJ2-5
TGTGCCAGCAGCTTACACACTTCGGGACAGTATTCACCCCTCCACTTT	CASSLHTSGQYSPLHF	TRBD1	.	TRBV7-2	TRBJ1-6
TGTGCCAGCAGCTTATTATGGCGGGAAGTAGCGGGAGTCGTCACAGATACGCAGTATTTT	CASSLLWREVAGVVTDTQYF	TRBD2	few	TRBV11-3	TRBJ2-3
TGTGCCTGGAGTACAGGGGTCAGCACAGATACGCAGTATTTT	CAWSTGVSTDTQYF	TRBD1	.	TRBV30	TRBJ2-3
TGTGCCAGCAGCGCGACAGGGGACCGAAGCGCCATATATTTT	CASSATGDRSAIYF	TRBD1	.	TRBV9	TRBJ1-3
TGCGCCAGCAGCCCCTCAGGGACAGGCGAAACCTACGAGCAGTACTTC	CASSPSGTGETYEQYF	TRBD1	once	TRBV4-3	TRBJ2-7
TGTGCCAGCAGCTTCGGACAGGGAGGGGGGTTTACAGATACGCAGTATTTT	CASSFGQGGGFTDTQYF	.	.	TRBV7-8	TRBJ2-3
TGTGCCAGCAGTTACTCGAACAGGGTTTCTGGAAACACCATATATTTT	CASSYSNRVSGNTIYF	.	.	TRBV6-5	TRBJ1-3
TGTGCCAGCACACGCGGGAGTGTCACAGATACGCAGTATTTT	CASTRGSVTDTQYF	TRBD2	.	TRBV6-5	TRBJ2-3
TGTGCCAGCAGCCTGGGGCTAGCGGGAGGGTACACCGGGGAGCTGTTTTTT	CASSLGLAGGYTGELFF	TRBD2	.	TRBV9	TRBJ2-2
TGTGCCAGCGGCCCGGGACAGAAGAACACTGAAGCTTTCTTT	CASGPGQKNTEAFF	TRBD1	few	TRBV6-5	TRBJ1-1
TGTGCCAGCAGCTTAGCGGCGAGCGGTGAGCAGTTCTTC	CASSLAASGEQFF	.	.	TRBV7-9	TRBJ2-1
TGTGCCAGCAGCTCCCCGACAGGGACTGTCAGCAATCAGCCCCAGCATTTT	CASSSPTGTVSNQPQHF	TRBD1	.	TRBV7-2	TRBJ1-5
TGTGCCAGTCAGGACAGGCCCGCAGCGCCAGATACGCAGTATTTT	CASQDRPAAPDTQYF	TRBD1	.	TRBV19	TRBJ2-3
TGTGCCAGTACTGACGGGGGGGCCAGAGATACGCAGTATTTT	CASTDGGARDTQYF	TRBD2	.	TRBV19	TRBJ2-3
TGTGCCAGCAGCCCCGGCCCGGCCAGGTCCTACAATGAGCAGTTCTTC	CASSPGPARSYNEQFF	.	.	TRBV11-3	TRBJ2-1
TGTGCCAGCAGCCCTCTCCCAGCGGGAGACCGTCGAAGGTCCAACGAGCAGTACTTC	CASSPLPAGDRRRSNEQYF	TRBD2	.	TRBV5-4	TRBJ2-7
TGTGCCAGCACCTCCTGGACTAGCGGGGGCGATGAGCAGTTCTTC	CASTSWTSGGDEQFF	TRBD2	.	TRBV6-5	TRBJ2-1
TGTGCCAGCAGTGGGGCGAGGGTGAACACTGAAGCTTTCTTT	CASSGARVNTEAFF	.	.	TRBV6-1	TRBJ1-1
TGTGCCAGCAGCTCGACTATACTCTTGAACACCGGGGAGCTGTTTTTT	CASSSTILLNTGELFF	.	.	TRBV7-3	TRBJ2-2
TGTGCCAGCAGCTTAGAAGTAAGGGGTAACAGGGGGCTATCCTATGGCTACACCTTC	CASSLEVRGNRGLSYGYTF	TRBD1	.	TRBV7-9	TRBJ1-2
TGTGCCAGCAACCAATCTAGCGGGTTAAATTACGAGCAGTACTTC	CASNQSSGLNYEQYF	TRBD2	.	TRBV7-4	TRBJ2-7
TGTGCCAGCAGTTTAGGGCCCGGACAGGGGGCCGACACCGGGGAGCTGTTTTTT	CASSLGPGQGADTGELFF	TRBD1	.	TRBV28	TRBJ2-2
TGTGCCAGCAGCTTAGGCCCTGACAGAGCCTTGGGCACCGGGGAGCTGTTTTTT	CASSLGPDRALGTGELFF	.	.	TRBV7-3	TRBJ2-2
TGTGCCAGCAGCTTAGACTACAAGACCCAGTACTTC	CASSLDYKTQYF	.	.	TRBV7-9	TRBJ2-5
TGTGCCAGCAGGCAACAGGGGTCGGATGAAAAACTGTTTTTT	CASRQQGSDEKLFF	TRBD1	.	TRBV7-9	TRBJ1-4
TGCGCCAGCAGCCAAGCGGAGACAGGGATTCCCGAGACCCAGTACTTC	CASSQAETGIPETQYF	TRBD1	once	TRBV4-1	TRBJ2-5
TGCGCCAGCAGCTTGTCTTGGGAAGCGTCGGGGGGCTACACCTTC	CASSLSWEASGGYTF	.	.	TRBV5-1	TRBJ1-2
TGTGCCAGCAGCCCCGTTGCCGGTGAAGCTTTCTTT	CASSPVAGEAFF	.	.	TRBV7-2	TRBJ1-1
TGTGCCAGCAGTGAAGCCTGGGGAGGGCGTTTCGAGCAGTACTTC	CASSEAWGGRFEQYF	TRBD2	once	TRBV2	TRBJ2-7
TGTGCCAGCAGCATGGGGGGGGCTGGGGAGCTGTTTTTT	CASSMGGAGELFF	.	.	TRBV7-2	TRBJ2-2
TGCGCCAGCAGACCCGGGACAGGATTAGGGTCACCCCTCCACTTT	CASRPGTGLGSPLHF	TRBD1	few	TRBV5-1	TRBJ1-6
TGTGCCAGCAGCCCCCCAGGGGATCAGCCCCAGCATTTT	CASSPPGDQPQHF	.	.	TRBV4-2	TRBJ1-5
TGCGCCAGCAGCCAAGATCTTACCCAGGGGGCTAAACTGTTTTTT	CASSQDLTQGAKLFF	TRBD1	.	TRBV4-1	TRBJ1-4
TGTGCCAGCAGCGAGGGGGGGACCCTCTCGGGGAACACTGAAGCTTTCTTT	CASSEGGTLSGNTEAFF	.	.	TRBV9	TRBJ1-1
TGTGCCAGCAGCCAGACCGGACAGAATTCACCCCTCCACTTT	CASSQTGQNSPLHF	.	.	TRBV4-2	TRBJ1-6
TGTGCCAGTAGTATTGTAGGGGGCTATGGCTACACCTTC	CASSIVGGYGYTF	.	.	TRBV19	TRBJ1-2
TGTTCCAGCACCCCTATCGGGATCGAAGCTTTCTTT	CSSTPIGIEAFF	.	once	TRBV7-9	TRBJ1-1
TGTGCCAGCAGTTTAGTACGACTAGCGGGATACTACGAGCAGTACTTC	CASSLVRLAGYYEQYF	TRBD2	.	TRBV28	TRBJ2-7
TGTGCCAGCAGTTACACGGGCTCCAGGGGAGATACGCAGTATTTT	CASSYTGSRGDTQYF	.	.	TRBV6-5	TRBJ2-3
TGTGCCAGCAGTGTACGACAGGGGTCGTCAACTAATGAAAAACTGTTTTTT	CASSVRQGSSTNEKLFF	TRBD1	.	TRBV2	TRBJ1-4
TGTGCCAGCTCTCCGACGCGGGCGGGCTATGGCTACACCTTC	CASSPTRAGYGYTF	.	.	TRBV18	TRBJ1-2
TGTGCCAGCAGCTTAGGGTTCCAGGGGAAAGCGGGAGGACGAGAGACCCAGTACTTC	CASSLGFQGKAGGRETQYF	TRBD2	.	TRBV7-2	TRBJ2-5
TGTGCCAGCAGTCAAACAGGTATAGCTCAGCCCCAGCATTTT	CASSQTGIAQPQHF	.	.	TRBV2	TRBJ1-5
TGTGCCAGCAGCTCCAACAGGGGGCGGTACAATGAGCAGTTCTTC	CASSSNRGRYNEQFF	TRBD1	few	TRBV11-2	TRBJ2-1
TGTGCCAGCATACTAGCTTACGCTGAAGCTTTCTTT	CASILAYAEAFF	.	.	TRBV5-8	TRBJ1-1